The rows below give T cell receptor beta chains drawn from one sample of a study of human T cells and chemical hapten exposure. TCRdb reprocessed the RACE reads with MiXCR, giving one entry per CDR3 protein. The table shows some 170,000 distinct CDR3 sequences, with about 30% occurring only once. Sequences were derived from whole blood, sampled in connection with sensitization to the hapten diphenylcyclopropenone (DPC). The receptors derive from a woman between 18 and 29 years old with alopecia areata. Some clones in this sample may be carry-over from other donors' samples. Both conserved end residues are part of each CDR3. A D gene is named only where the DNA matches it firmly. A row's size may be missing; if present it is once, few, many or a size class.

-,TRBJ2-7,-,TRBV7-6,CASSPDFAASYEQYF,TGTGCCAGCAGCCCTGACTTCGCCGCTTCCTACGAGCAGTACTTC
few,TRBJ2-3,-,TRBV11-2,CASSIRPGISTDTQYF,TGTGCCAGCAGCATCCGACCCGGGATATCCACAGATACGCAGTATTTT
many,TRBJ2-5,-,TRBV10-3,CAISSTSKETQYF,TGTGCCATCAGCAGTACTAGCAAGGAGACCCAGTACTTC
-,TRBJ1-1,-,TRBV20-1,CSASLRDTEAFF,TGCAGTGCTAGTCTCCGGGACACTGAAGCTTTCTTT
few,TRBJ1-2,TRBD1,TRBV10-2,CASSESRGPVYGYTF,TGCGCCAGCAGTGAGTCCAGGGGGCCTGTCTATGGCTACACCTTC
many,TRBJ2-7,TRBD1,TRBV29-1,CSVAGQGAYEQYF,TGCAGCGTTGCGGGACAGGGGGCGTACGAGCAGTACTTC
-,TRBJ2-3,TRBD1,TRBV7-9,CASSPDRAGTRYTQYF,TGTGCCAGCAGCCCCGACAGGGCCGGGACGCGGTATACGCAGTATTTT
-,TRBJ1-4,-,TRBV2,CASLPDNSRGKLFF,TGTGCCAGCTTGCCGGACAATTCCCGGGGCAAACTGTTTTTT
-,TRBJ2-7,-,TRBV27,CASRSGTAFAEQYF,TGTGCCAGCAGATCCGGGACGGCCTTTGCCGAGCAGTACTTC
many,TRBJ1-4,-,TRBV20-1,CSAIEGSRKNEKLFF,TGCAGTGCTATCGAAGGGTCCAGGAAAAATGAAAAACTGTTTTTT
-,TRBJ1-6,TRBD1,TRBV5-4,CASSPITGALHF,TGTGCCAGCAGCCCAATTACAGGGGCCCTCCACTTT
-,TRBJ1-1,-,TRBV21-1,CASSKRGTEAFF,TGTGCCAGCAGCAAACGGGGGACTGAAGCTTTCTTT
-,TRBJ1-2,-,TRBV29-1,CSVGQDLNYGYTF,TGCAGCGTTGGACAGGATCTGAACTATGGCTACACCTTC
-,TRBJ2-3,TRBD2,TRBV20-1,CSDKERAGDLGTQYF,TGCAGTGACAAAGAGCGGGCGGGGGACCTTGGTACGCAGTATTTT
-,TRBJ2-2,-,TRBV12-3/TRBV12-4,CASGSGVNTGELFF,TGTGCCAGCGGGTCGGGGGTGAACACCGGGGAGCTGTTTTTT
-,TRBJ2-7,TRBD1,TRBV30,CAWNVGQGAYEQYF,TGTGCCTGGAACGTGGGCCAGGGGGCCTACGAGCAGTACTTC